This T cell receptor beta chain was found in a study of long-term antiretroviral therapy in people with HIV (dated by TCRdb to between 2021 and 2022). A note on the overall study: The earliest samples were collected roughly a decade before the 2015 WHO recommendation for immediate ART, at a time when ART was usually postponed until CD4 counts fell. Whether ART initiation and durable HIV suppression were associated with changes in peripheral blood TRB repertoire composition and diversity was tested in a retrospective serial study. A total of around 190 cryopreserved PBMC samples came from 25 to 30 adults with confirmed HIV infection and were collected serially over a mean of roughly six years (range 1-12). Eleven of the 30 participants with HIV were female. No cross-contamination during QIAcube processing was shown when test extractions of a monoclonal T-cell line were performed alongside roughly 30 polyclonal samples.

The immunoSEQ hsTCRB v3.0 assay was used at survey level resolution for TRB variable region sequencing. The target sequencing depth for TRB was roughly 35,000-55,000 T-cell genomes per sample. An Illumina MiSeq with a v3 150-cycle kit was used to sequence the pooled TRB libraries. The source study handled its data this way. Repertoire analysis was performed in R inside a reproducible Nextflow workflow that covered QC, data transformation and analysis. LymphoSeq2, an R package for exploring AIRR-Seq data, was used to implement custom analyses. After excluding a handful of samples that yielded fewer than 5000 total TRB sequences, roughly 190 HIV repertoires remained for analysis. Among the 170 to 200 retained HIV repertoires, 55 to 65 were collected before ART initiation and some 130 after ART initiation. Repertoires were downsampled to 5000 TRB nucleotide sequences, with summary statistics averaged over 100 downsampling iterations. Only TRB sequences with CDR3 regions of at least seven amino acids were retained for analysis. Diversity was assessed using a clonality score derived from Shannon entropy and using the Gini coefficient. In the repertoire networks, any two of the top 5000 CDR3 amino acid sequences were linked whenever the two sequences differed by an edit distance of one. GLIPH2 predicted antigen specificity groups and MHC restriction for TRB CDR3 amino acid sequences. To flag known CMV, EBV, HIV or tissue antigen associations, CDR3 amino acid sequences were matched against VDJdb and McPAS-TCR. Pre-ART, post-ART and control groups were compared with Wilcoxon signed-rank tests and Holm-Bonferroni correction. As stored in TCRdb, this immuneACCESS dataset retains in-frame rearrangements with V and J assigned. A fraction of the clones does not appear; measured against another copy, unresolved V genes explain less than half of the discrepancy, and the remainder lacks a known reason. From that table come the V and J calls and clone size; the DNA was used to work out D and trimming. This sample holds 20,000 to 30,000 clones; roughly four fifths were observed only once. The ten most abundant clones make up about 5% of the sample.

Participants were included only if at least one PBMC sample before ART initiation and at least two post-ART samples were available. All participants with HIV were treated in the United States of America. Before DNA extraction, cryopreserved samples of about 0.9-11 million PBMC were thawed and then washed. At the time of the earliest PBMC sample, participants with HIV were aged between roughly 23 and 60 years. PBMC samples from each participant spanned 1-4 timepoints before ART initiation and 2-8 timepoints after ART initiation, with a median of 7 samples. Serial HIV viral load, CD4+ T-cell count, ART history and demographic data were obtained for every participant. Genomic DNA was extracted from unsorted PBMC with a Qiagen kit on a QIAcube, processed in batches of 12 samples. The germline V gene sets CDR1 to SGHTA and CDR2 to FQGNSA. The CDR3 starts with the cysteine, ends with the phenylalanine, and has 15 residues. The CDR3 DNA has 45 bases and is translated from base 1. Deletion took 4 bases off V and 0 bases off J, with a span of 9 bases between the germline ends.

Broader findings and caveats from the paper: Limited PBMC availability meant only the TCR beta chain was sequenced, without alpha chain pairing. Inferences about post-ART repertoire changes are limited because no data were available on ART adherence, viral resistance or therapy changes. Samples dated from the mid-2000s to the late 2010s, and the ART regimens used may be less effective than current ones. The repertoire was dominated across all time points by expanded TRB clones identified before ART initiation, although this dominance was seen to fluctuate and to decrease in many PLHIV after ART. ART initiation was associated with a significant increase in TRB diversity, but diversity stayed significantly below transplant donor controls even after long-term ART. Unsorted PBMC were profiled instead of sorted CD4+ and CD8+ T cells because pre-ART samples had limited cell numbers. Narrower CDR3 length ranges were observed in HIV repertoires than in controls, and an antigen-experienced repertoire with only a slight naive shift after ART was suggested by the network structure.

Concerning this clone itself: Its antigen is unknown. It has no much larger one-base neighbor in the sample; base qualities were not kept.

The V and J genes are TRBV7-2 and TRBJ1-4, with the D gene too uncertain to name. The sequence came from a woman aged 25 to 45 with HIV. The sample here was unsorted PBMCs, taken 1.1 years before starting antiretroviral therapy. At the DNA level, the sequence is TGTGCCAGCAGCTCCTTGGCGGCAACTAATGAAAAACTGTTTTTT. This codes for CASSSLAATNEKLFF.